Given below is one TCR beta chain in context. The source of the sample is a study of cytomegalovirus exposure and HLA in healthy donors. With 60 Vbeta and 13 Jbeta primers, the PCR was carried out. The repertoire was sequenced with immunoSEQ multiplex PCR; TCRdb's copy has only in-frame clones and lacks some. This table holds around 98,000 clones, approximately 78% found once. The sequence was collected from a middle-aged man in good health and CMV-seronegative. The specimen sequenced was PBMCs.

The CDR3 region has the DNA TGTGCCAGCAGAATAACAGGGGGCCGGGGCTACACCTTC. This codes for CASRITGGRGYTF. The V gene is TRBV5-4, the J gene TRBJ1-2, with TRBD1 matching over 9 bases. CDR3 size: 13 residues. The junction had 7 bases not matched to a gene; V was cut back by 5 bases and J by 8 bases. The germline V gene has CDR1 SGHNT and CDR2 YYREEE (reference sequence).